Listed here are 23 T cell receptor beta chains from one sample, sequenced in a study of CXCR3-negative and CXCR3-positive naive CD8 T cells. Findings and caveats of the study: Naive cells that were CXCR3-positive had more hydrophobic TRB CDR3s (compared with CXCR3-negative naive cells).

These receptors' antigens are unknown. The method, 5' RACE with UMI labels, was used to prepare the TRB cDNA libraries. After re-calling the 5' RACE reads, TCRdb lists one entry per CDR3 protein, DNA absent. The sample includes about 150,000 distinct CDR3 sequences. The specimen sequenced was naive CXCR3+ CD8+ T cells from blood. Subset defined: CD45RO-CCR7+CD27+CD95- naive CD8+ T cells expressing CXCR3 (TNR3+). These receptors were collected from a human donor in good health. Some clones in this sample may be carry-over from other donors' samples.

The V and J genes are TRBV12-3 or TRBV12-4 and TRBJ1-4. The CDR3 length is 12 residues. This CDR3 reads CASSLTVEKLFF.

This rearrangement joins TRBV28 to TRBJ2-1. Per the germline V gene, CDR1 is MDHEN and CDR2 is SYDVKM. There are 17 residues in the CDR3. The CDR3 spells CASSLEGVTSSYNEQFF.

The chain recombines TRBV19 with TRBJ2-1; the D call of TRBD1 rests on TCRdb alone, since no DNA is present to check it. Germline V gene data show CDR1 as LNHDA and CDR2 as SQIVND (reference sequence). This CDR3 is 14 amino acids long. CDR3: CASSSRDGYNEQFF.

V and J are TRBV13 and TRBJ2-7; TCRdb returns TRBD2, unconfirmable since there is no DNA. The CDR3 is 15 amino acids. The germline gives CDR1 PRHDT, CDR2 FYEKMQ (reference sequence). The CDR3 sequence is CASSFLTSGRPEQYF.

V usage is TRBV12-3 or TRBV12-4 and J usage is TRBJ2-7; with no DNA, the TCRdb D assignment of TRBD1 cannot be verified. The CDR3 runs 13 residues. CDR3 protein: CASSQGYNGEQYF.

V and J are TRBV9 and TRBJ2-5; no DNA is available, so the TRBD2 call from TCRdb remains unchecked. Looked up from germline, CDR1 is SGDLS and CDR2 is YYNGEE. The CDR3 covers 16 residues. The CDR3 loop is CASSVEGLEEEETQYF. The whole variable domain, filled in from reference TRBV9 and TRBJ2-5, reads DSGVTQTPKHLITATGQRVTLRCSPRSGDLSVYWYQQSLDQGLQFLIQYYNGEERAKGNILERFSAQQFPDLHSELNLSSLELGDSALYFCASSVEGLEEEETQYFGPGTRLLVL.

CDR3 region: CASSLAGGNSYEQYF. The chain has TRBV7-6 and TRBJ2-7. The germline V gene has CDR1 SGHVS and CDR2 FNYEAQ. The CDR3 is made up of 15 amino acids.

The chain employs TRBV2 and TRBJ2-7; checking the TCRdb D call of TRBD1 is not possible without DNA. This CDR3 has 14 residues. The germline V gene encodes CDR1 SNHLY and CDR2 FYNNEI. CDR3 in amino acids: CASSDIQGRDEQYF.

The rearrangement joins TRBV6-5 to TRBJ1-2. The CDR3 is made up of 14 amino acids. Germline loops: CDR1 MNHEY, CDR2 SVGAGI. The CDR3 is CASSYSAPYYGYTF.

V and J are TRBV9 and TRBJ2-5; TCRdb's D call, TRBD1, is unchecked because there is no DNA. This CDR3 has 16 amino acids. Germline CDR1 SGDLS, CDR2 YYNGEE. This CDR3 reads CASSDPGTARQETQYF.

The rearrangement joins TRBV4-1 to TRBJ1-1; TCRdb names TRBD1, which stays unverified in the absence of DNA. The CDR3 consists of 17 residues. Germline lookup yields CDR1 MGHRA and CDR2 YSYEKL. The CDR3 loop is CASSQDVGGLGGTEAFF.

The V and J genes are TRBV27 and TRBJ1-5. Germline values: CDR1 MNHEY, CDR2 SMNVEV (reference sequence). The CDR3 has 14 residues. CDR3 residues: CASSYSGSNQPQHF.

The genes are TRBV28 and TRBJ1-2. This CDR3 has 14 amino acids. In germline, CDR1 is MDHEN, CDR2 SYDVKM. The CDR3 sequence is CASSLLIANYGYTF.

V is TRBV9 and J is TRBJ2-1; the D gene TCRdb calls, TRBD2, cannot be checked with no DNA. There are 17 residues in the CDR3. The V gene's germline CDR1 is SGDLS and CDR2 YYNGEE. This chain's CDR3 is CASSDHLAGGEYNEQFF. Full variable domain (outside the CDR3, taken from reference TRBV9 and TRBJ2-1): DSGVTQTPKHLITATGQRVTLRCSPRSGDLSVYWYQQSLDQGLQFLIQYYNGEERAKGNILERFSAQQFPDLHSELNLSSLELGDSALYFCASSDHLAGGEYNEQFFGPGTRLTVL.

The rearrangement uses TRBV6-1 and TRBJ2-1. This CDR3 is 15 amino acids long. Germline values: CDR1 MNHNS, CDR2 SASEGT. CDR3 region: CASSDRTGLYNEQFF.

This sequence joins TRBV7-2 and TRBJ2-5; absent DNA, TCRdb's TRBD2 call cannot be checked. The length of the CDR3 is 18 residues. The germline gives CDR1 SGHTA, CDR2 FQGNSA. The CDR3 region is CASSSRPPGTSGQETQYF.

This sequence joins TRBV13 and TRBJ2-1; TCRdb's D gene call, TRBD2, goes unchecked for lack of DNA. The CDR3 is 14 amino acids. Germline CDR1 is PRHDT and CDR2 is FYEKMQ (reference sequence). CDR3 region: CASGLRGMNNEQFF.

This chain links TRBV5-1 with TRBJ2-1. The CDR3 has 14 amino acids. In germline, CDR1 is SGHRS, CDR2 YFSETQ. CDR3 sequence: CASRLDGTYNEQFF.

The genes are TRBV4-3 and TRBJ1-2; TCRdb picks TRBD1, but there is no DNA to check that call. This CDR3 comprises 16 residues. CDR1 is LGHNA and CDR2 is YSLEER in the germline V gene. CDR3 protein: CASSQVTGLINYGYTF.

This rearrangement joins TRBV27 to TRBJ2-7. The CDR3 is 14 residues long. The V gene's germline CDR1 is MNHEY and CDR2 SMNVEV (reference sequence). The CDR3 sequence is CASSLGGVSYEQYF.

The CDR3 spells CASSLLIFRDRGTNEQFF. The J gene is TRBJ2-1, the V gene TRBV28; lacking DNA, the TRBD1 call made by TCRdb goes unchecked. Germline V gene sequence: CDR1 MDHEN, CDR2 SYDVKM. This CDR3 has 18 amino acids.

The chain joins TRBV5-6 to TRBJ2-7; TCRdb picks TRBD2, but there is no DNA to check that call. Germline V lookup: CDR1 SGHDT, CDR2 YYEEEE. The CDR3 contains 15 residues. CDR3 sequence reads: CASSLGRDPSYEQYF.

The rearrangement links TRBV9 to TRBJ2-7; TCRdb outputs TRBD1, but without DNA this stays unchecked. CDR1 is SGDLS and CDR2 is YYNGEE in the germline V gene. This CDR3 is built from 16 residues. This CDR3 reads CASSDPGTGGSYEQYF.